This T cell receptor (beta chain) stems from a study of Ad26.COV2.S vaccination and SARS-CoV-2 variants. Study-level results: Recipients of either vaccine or placebo displayed similar breadth of non-spike TCRs. Spike-specific CD8+ and CD4+ T cell responses reportedly showed substantial breadth after vaccination.

TCRdb's table, derived via immunoSEQ multiplex PCR, lists solely in-frame clones and lacks some. The sample lists about 350,000 clones, approximately 90% occurring once. Noted treatment: roughly 18 received Ad26.COV2.S at low or high dose, single or two shots; roughly five received placebo; per-sample allocation not given. Day 63 after the first injection of vaccine or placebo was the sampling time. About this clone itself: Its antigen is still unknown.

The material sequenced was peripheral blood, taken in a trial of Ad26.COV2.S vaccine versus placebo. This sequence was found in a person between 18 and 60 years old who received the Ad26.COV2.S COVID-19 vaccine or a placebo.

CDR3 coding DNA: TGTGCCAGCGGGAGGGAGACCCAGTACTTC. Amino acids: CASGRETQYF. The rearrangement uses TRBV6-5 and TRBJ2-5; TRBD2 might be the D (6 bases). Germline-derived CDR1 and CDR2 are MNHEY and SVGAGI. V gave up 8 bases and J gave up 5 bases, with 6 bases separating them. CDR3 size: 10 residues.